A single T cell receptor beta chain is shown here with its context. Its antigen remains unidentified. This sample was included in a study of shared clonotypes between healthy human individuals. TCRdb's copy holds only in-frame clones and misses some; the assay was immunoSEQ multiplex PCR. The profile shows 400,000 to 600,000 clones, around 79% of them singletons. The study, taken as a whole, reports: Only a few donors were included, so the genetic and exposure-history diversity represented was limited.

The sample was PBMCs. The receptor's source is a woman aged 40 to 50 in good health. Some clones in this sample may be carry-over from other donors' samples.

The CDR3 nucleotides read TGTGCCAGCAGCCACCGAAGCGGACAAGGGGCAGATACGCAGTATTTT. Encoded protein: CASSHRSGQGADTQYF. The V gene is TRBV7-3, the J gene TRBJ2-3, with D tentatively TRBD1 or TRBD2 (5 bases each). This CDR3 spans 16 amino acids. Germline-derived CDR1 and CDR2 are SGHTA and FQGTGA. V dropped 5 bases and J dropped 4 bases, with 19 bases sitting between them.